The 10 T cell receptor beta chains below were found in one sample sequenced in a study of blood T cell repertoires in COVID-19 (dated by TCRdb to 2019 to 2021). Library construction relied on the immunoSEQ multiplex PCR assay. TCRdb limited this immuneACCESS table to in-frame rearrangements with V and J called. A share of clones is missing; checked studies link under half to unresolved V genes, and the rest is unexplained. Counted in this sample were tens of thousands of clones; 80% to 95% of them appeared once. Around 5% of the sample goes to the ten largest clones. The sequenced sample was peripheral blood. The source is a woman aged 55-75 years with active COVID-19.

This clone was counted only a few times. The gene calls are TRBV15 and TRBJ1-5; 9 bases line up with TRBD1. The CDR3 has 15 residues. Germline V CDR1 and CDR2: LNHNV, YYDKDF (reference sequence). V was pared by 4 bases and J by 9 bases, with 10 bases of the junction left unmatched. The CDR3 nucleotides read TGTGCCACCAGCACCGGGACAGGGAGTTTTGCGCCCCAGCATTTT. This sequence encodes CATSTGTGSFAPQHF.

The J gene is TRBJ2-3, the V gene TRBV2; possible D gene TRBD2, 6 bases. The V gene's germline CDR1 is SNHLY and CDR2 FYNNEI. V was shortened by 3 bases and J by 2 bases, with 12 bases between the two germline ends. The CDR3 loop spans 15 amino acids. CDR3 DNA: TGTGCCAGCAGTGATTGGGGGGTTCCCACAGATACGCAGTATTTT. This codes for CASSDWGVPTDTQYF.

The chain employs TRBV5-1 and TRBJ1-2, with no clear D. Germline CDR1 reads SGHRS; CDR2 reads YFSETQ. The CDR3 spans 14 residues. Trimming pared 1 base from V and 4 bases from J, leaving 11 bases between. The CDR3 spells CASSLSPLSYGYTF. Here the CDR3 DNA reads TGCGCCAGCAGCTTGAGCCCCTTGTCCTATGGCTACACCTTC.

The V and J genes are TRBV13 and TRBJ2-3, with 7 bases that match TRBD1. The CDR3 contains 15 residues. The V gene end was trimmed by 5 bases and the J gene end by 4 bases; junction bases not matched to a gene: 9. From germline, CDR1 is PRHDT and CDR2 FYEKMQ (reference sequence). The CDR3 sequence is CASSPKTGWADTQYF. CDR3 DNA: TGTGCCAGCAGCCCAAAGACAGGGTGGGCAGATACGCAGTATTTT.

The rearrangement uses TRBV28 and TRBJ2-5, with TRBD1 identical over 7 bases. Germline lookup yields CDR1 MDHEN and CDR2 SYDVKM. The CDR3 is 14 amino acids. The trim removed 8 bases at V and 1 base at J, leaving 7 bases unmatched. The CDR3 DNA follows: TGTGCCAGCCGGGATGGGACAGCCCAAGAGACCCAGTACTTC. Its translation: CASRDGTAQETQYF.

This clone was picked up one time. The chain recombines TRBV28 with TRBJ1-1; a weak D match, TRBD1 (6 bases). CDR1 is MDHEN, CDR2 SYDVKM, per germline. The CDR3 sequence is 14 residues long. V was pared by 3 bases and J by 4 bases, with 12 bases between. CDR3 in amino acids: CASSFEGGSTEAFF. The CDR3 DNA is TGTGCCAGCAGTTTCGAGGGGGGGAGCACTGAAGCTTTCTTT.

This clone was picked up a small number of times. This rearrangement joins TRBV7-8 to TRBJ2-7, with D maybe TRBD2 (6 bases). V was shortened by 8 bases and J by 3 bases, with 17 bases between the two germline ends. The CDR3 spans 14 residues. Germline CDR1 SGHVS, CDR2 FQNEAQ. CDR3 sequence (DNA): TGTGCCAGCCGCCCCCTAGCGAACTACTACGAGCAGTACTTC. Translated, it gives CASRPLANYYEQYF.

The rearrangement joins TRBV28 to TRBJ1-2, with D maybe TRBD1 (6 bases). Trimming left V 5 bases short and J 7 bases short, with 11 bases between. CDR3 size: 12 residues. Per the germline V gene, CDR1 is MDHEN and CDR2 is SYDVKM. The CDR3 nucleotides are TGTGCCAGCAGTACAGGGCGGGTTGGCTACACCTTC. The encoded protein is CASSTGRVGYTF.

The chain employs TRBV6-5 and TRBJ2-5; possibly TRBD1 for D (6 bases). CDR3 length: 14 amino acids. The V gene's germline CDR1 is MNHEY and CDR2 SVGAGI. V was clipped by 7 bases and J by 7 bases, with 19 bases between them. This chain's CDR3 is CASTLEPGHGTQYF. Here the CDR3 DNA reads TGTGCCAGCACCCTAGAGCCGGGACACGGGACCCAGTACTTC.

This chain links TRBV18 with TRBJ2-7; D is possibly TRBD2 (6 bases). The CDR3 extends over 16 amino acids. Germline V gene sequence: CDR1 KGHSH, CDR2 LQKENI. The V end was cut by 5 bases, the J end by 5 bases, with 22 bases between. The CDR3, as DNA: TGTGCCAGCTCATCCTCTAGCGCTACCCCGGGAAACGAGCAGTACTTC. This sequence encodes CASSSSSATPGNEQYF.